This T cell receptor (beta chain) appears in the sequencing data of a study of OX40 agonist ivuxolimab in advanced cancers. Across the whole study: The dose-escalation cohort had hepatocellular carcinoma, melanoma, renal cell or head and neck cancer. Study-level findings and limits: More expanded clones were seen, on average, in CD8+ T cells than in CD4+. Clonal expansion was seen in CD4+ and CD8+ blood T cells by week 6 at 0.1 to 3.0 mg/kg.

Points on this clone: The antigen is undetermined.

Baseline was the first blood sampling point, followed by cycle 4 day 1 and cycle 7 day 1. Per germline, CDR1 SNHLY and CDR2 FYNNEI. The CDR3 runs to 11 residues. Produced via immunoSEQ multiplex PCR; TCRdb's table is partial and in-frame only. Among 84,000 or so clones listed, more than 75% were seen once. This chain links TRBV2 with TRBJ1-1; D unresolved. This specimen consisted of CD4+ or CD8+ T cells sorted from blood, obtained in a trial of the OX40 agonist ivuxolimab. The clonotype was recovered from an adult with an advanced solid tumor such as melanoma, head and neck, liver or kidney cancer. CDR3 loop: CASTSRFEAFF. The CDR3 bases are TGTGCTTCTACCTCCCGTTTTGAAGCTTTCTTT. Looking up the rest from reference TRBV2 and TRBJ1-1 gives the full variable domain: EPEVTQTPSHQVTQMGQEVILRCVPISNHLYFYWYRQILGQKVEFLVSFYNNEISEKSEIFDDQFSVERPDGSNFTLKIRSTKLEDSAMYFCASTSRFEAFFGQGTRLTVV.